This record covers a single T cell receptor beta chain. Its antigen remains unknown. The sample is drawn from a study of blood T cells in healthy people across ages. With 2 bases removed from V and 2 bases from J, the gap between germline ends came to 5 bases. Germline loops: CDR1 SGHKS, CDR2 YYEKEE (reference sequence). There are 13 residues in the CDR3. The study, taken as a whole, reports: As age increased, TCR beta diversity per million T cells fell in a roughly linear fashion. In long-lived donors, naive CD4+ cell counts and diversity exceeded those of aged donors.

A second PCR of 7 to 11 cycles used a sample-barcoded 5' primer and a J-beta primer mix. All cDNA molecules were each tagged by a template-switch adaptor with 12 random nucleotides. TCRdb fed the 5' RACE reads into MiXCR, producing one record per CDR3 protein. Among around 650,000 distinct CDR3 sequences, roughly 41% were seen once, and the ten largest hold about 32%. The source material was blood. The chain combines TRBV5-5 with TRBJ1-5; D gene uncertain. The receptor was derived from an elderly man in good health. As DNA, the CDR3 is TGTGCCAGCAGCTTCTGGGGCAATCAGCCCCAGCATTTT. This encodes CASSFWGNQPQHF. The full variable domain, rest sourced from reference TRBV5-5 and TRBJ1-5, is DAGVTQSPTHLIKTRGQQVTLRCSPISGHKSVSWYQQVLGQGPQFIFQYYEKEERGRGNFPDRFSARQFPNYSSELNVNALLLGDSALYLCASSFWGNQPQHFGDGTRLSIL.